Listed here are 18 T cell receptor beta chains from one sample, sequenced in a study of beta chain features in type 1 diabetes. Expressed TCRB transcripts got sequenced, as all isolated RNA was reverse transcribed. Profiling relied on immunoSEQ multiplex PCR, and the TCRdb table lists in-frame clones only, not all of them. The repertoire holds about 150,000 clones, with approximately 9.9% as singletons. The sample was central memory CD4+ T cells from blood. Source of these receptors: a woman younger than 35 in good health.

V is TRBV10-3 and J is TRBJ2-5; TRBD2 is a possible D gene (6 bases). This CDR3 spans 16 amino acids. Trimming took off 10 bases at V and 2 bases at J, with 23 bases between the two ends. Germline V gene lookup returns CDR1 ENHRY and CDR2 SYGVKD. DNA of the CDR3: TGTGCCACCCAATCGCCAATGGGAGGACTACAAGAGACCCAGTACTTC. This encodes CATQSPMGGLQETQYF.

The chain links TRBV7-8 to TRBJ1-1, with D unclear. Per the germline V gene, CDR1 is SGHVS and CDR2 is FQNEAQ. Trimming took 6 bases from V and 8 from J, leaving 10 bases between them. The CDR3 totals 11 residues. The CDR3: CASSLSGEAFF. The CDR3 nucleotides read TGTGCCAGCAGTCTTAGCGGGGAAGCTTTCTTT.

This chain links TRBV27 with TRBJ2-6; a weak D match, TRBD2 (6 bases). V was trimmed by 3 bases and J by 4 bases, leaving 13 bases between them. There are 16 residues in the CDR3. Germline V CDR1 and CDR2: MNHEY, SMNVEV (reference sequence). For the CDR3, the DNA is TGTGCCAGCAGTTTTCGGAGGGAAGGAGGGGCCAACGTCCTGACTTTC. Protein sequence: CASSFRREGGANVLTF. The complete variable domain, with remaining parts taken from reference TRBV27 and TRBJ2-6, reads EAQVTQNPRYLITVTGKKLTVTCSQNMNHEYMSWYRQDPGLGLRQIYYSMNVEVTDKGDVPEGYKVSRKEKRNFPLILESPSPNQTSLYFCASSFRREGGANVLTFGAGSRLTVL.

A few counts support this clone. This chain connects TRBV11-2 to TRBJ2-1; 9 bases line up with TRBD1. Germline V gene data show CDR1 as SGHAT and CDR2 as FQNNGV. The CDR3 totals 17 residues. V shed 5 bases and J 4 bases; nucleotides not matched to a gene: 12. The CDR3 reads CASSPDRGDASYNEQFF. The DNA of the CDR3 is TGTGCCAGCAGCCCGGACAGGGGCGATGCCTCATACAATGAGCAGTTCTTC.

The chain is built from TRBV7-2 and TRBJ1-1; no clear D gene. V was shortened by 0 bases and J by 4 bases, with 12 bases between the two germline ends. The CDR3 extends over 15 amino acids. CDR1 and CDR2 (germline): SGHTA, FQGNSA. The CDR3 loop is CASSLARPTLTEAFF. The DNA for the CDR3 is TGTGCCAGCAGCTTAGCGCGGCCAACCCTCACTGAAGCTTTCTTT. The full variable domain, with the rest looked up from reference TRBV7-2 and TRBJ1-1, is GAGVSQSPSNKVTEKGKDVELRCDPISGHTALYWYRQSLGQGLEFLIYFQGNSAPDKSGLPSDRFSAERTGGSVSTLTIQRTQQEDSAVYLCASSLARPTLTEAFFGQGTRLTVV.

The table lists this clone with a few counts. V usage is TRBV29-1 and J usage is TRBJ1-2; D remains unclear. CDR1 is SQVTM and CDR2 is ANQGSEA in the germline V gene. The V end was cut by 4 bases, the J end by 4 bases, with 10 bases between. The CDR3 totals 12 residues. CDR3 in amino acids: CSVGVRGYGYTF. The CDR3 DNA reads TGCAGCGTTGGGGTCAGAGGCTATGGCTACACCTTC.

This clone was counted a few times. The rearrangement links TRBV29-1 to TRBJ2-1; the match to TRBD1 covers 7 bases. The ends lost 7 bases at V and 3 bases at J; junction bases unmatched: 3. This CDR3 is built from 12 residues. CDR1 SQVTM and CDR2 ANQGSEA come from the germline V gene. As DNA, the CDR3 is TGCAGCGGGTGGGACAGCTACAATGAGCAGTTCTTC. Its protein product is CSGWDSYNEQFF.

The table lists this clone with a few counts. The chain links TRBV28 to TRBJ2-2; 7 bases match TRBD2. The germline V gene encodes CDR1 MDHEN and CDR2 SYDVKM. The CDR3 covers 14 residues. J was trimmed by 2 bases and V by 10 bases; bases with no gene match: 7. The CDR3 DNA reads TGTGCCACCGTCGAAGCGGGAAACACCGGGGAGCTGTTTTTT. The encoded protein is CATVEAGNTGELFF.

This clone appeared a few times. CDR3 in amino acids: CAWSRVGRVNYEQYF. For the CDR3, the DNA is TGTGCCTGGAGCCGCGTCGGGAGGGTCAATTACGAGCAGTACTTC. The V gene is TRBV30, the J gene TRBJ2-7; 8 bases line up with TRBD2. Germline V gene data show CDR1 as GTSNPN and CDR2 as SVGIG (reference sequence). V gave up 3 bases and J gave up 4 bases; unmatched junction bases: 11. This CDR3 is built from 15 residues.

This chain connects TRBV18 to TRBJ2-1; 7 bases fit TRBD2. The length of the CDR3 is 15 residues. The junction had 11 bases not matched to a gene; V was cut back by 3 bases and J by 9 bases. Germline-derived CDR1 and CDR2 are KGHSH and LQKENI. For the CDR3, the DNA is TGTGCCAGCTCACCCCCCGCGGGAGTTCTGGGTGAGCAGTTCTTC. It is translated as CASSPPAGVLGEQFF. Together with reference TRBV18 and TRBJ2-1, the CDR3 gives the full variable domain: NAGVMQNPRHLVRRRGQEARLRCSPMKGHSHVYWYRQLPEEGLKFMVYLQKENIIDESGMPKERFSAEFPKEGPSILRIQQVVRGDSAAYFCASSPPAGVLGEQFFGPGTRLTVL.

The chain carries TRBV5-5 and TRBJ2-4; tentative D call: TRBD1 (5 bases). V gave up 3 bases and J gave up 6 bases, with 13 bases separating them. The CDR3 runs to 14 residues. Germline CDR1 and CDR2: SGHKS and YYEKEE (reference sequence). The CDR3 DNA is TGTGCCAGCAGCTCCCCTACAAGGGGAAACATTCAGTACTTC. Its translation: CASSSPTRGNIQYF.

This clone was counted a few times. V usage is TRBV11-2 and J usage is TRBJ2-2, with 7 bases fitting TRBD2. This CDR3 spans 17 amino acids. V trimming: 2 bases; J trimming: 0 bases; junction bases outside the gene matches: 6. Germline CDR1 reads SGHAT; CDR2 reads FQNNGV. CDR3 in amino acids: CASSLWGGLSNTGELFF. The DNA of the CDR3 is TGTGCCAGCAGCTTATGGGGAGGGCTTTCGAACACCGGGGAGCTGTTTTTT.

This clone was detected a few times. The chain recombines TRBV30 with TRBJ2-7; D is possibly TRBD2 (6 bases). CDR1 is GTSNPN, CDR2 SVGIG, per germline (reference sequence). Between the trimmed V and J ends, which lost 0 bases and 2 bases, there was a span of 8 bases. The CDR3 runs to 13 residues. This CDR3 reads CAWSVGGAYEQYF. The CDR3 nucleotides are TGTGCCTGGAGTGTAGGCGGGGCCTACGAGCAGTACTTC. Complete variable domain (other parts from reference TRBV30 and TRBJ2-7): SQTIHQWPATLVQPVGSPLSLECTVEGTSNPNLYWYRQAAGRGLQLLFYSVGIGQISSEVPQNLSASRPQDRQFILSSKKLLLSDSGFYLCAWSVGGAYEQYFGPGTRLTVT.

This clone showed up just a few times. The gene calls are TRBV10-2 and TRBJ2-1, with a tentative D call TRBD2 (6 bases). This CDR3 has 9 amino acids. V gave up 8 bases and J gave up 15 bases, with 11 bases separating them. Germline-derived CDR1 and CDR2 are WSHSY and SAAADI. The CDR3 loop reads CASGRERFF. The CDR3 DNA reads as TGCGCCAGCGGGCGGGAACGGTTCTTC.

V usage is TRBV11-2 and J usage is TRBJ1-1; D is unresolved. V was shortened by 5 bases and J by 3 bases, with 10 bases between the two germline ends. This CDR3 has 13 residues. CDR1 and CDR2 from the germline V gene are SGHAT and FQNNGV. The chain's CDR3 is CASSRFRDTEAFF. As DNA, the CDR3 is TGTGCCAGCAGCCGTTTTCGGGACACTGAAGCTTTCTTT. Filled out from reference TRBV11-2 and TRBJ1-1, the complete variable domain reads EAGVAQSPRYKIIEKRQSVAFWCNPISGHATLYWYQQILGQGPKLLIQFQNNGVVDDSQLPKDRFSAERLKGVDSTLKIQPAKLEDSAVYLCASSRFRDTEAFFGQGTRLTVV.

This clone was detected a few times. This chain uses TRBV7-2 with TRBJ1-2, with TRBD1 matching 7 bases. The CDR3 extends over 15 amino acids. In germline, CDR1 is SGHTA, CDR2 FQGNSA. J lost 2 bases, V lost 4 bases, and 7 bases had no gene match. The CDR3 coding sequence is TGTGCCAGCAGCTCTTCCGGGACAGAAAACTATGGCTACACCTTC. The encoded protein is CASSSSGTENYGYTF.

This clone was recorded a few times. This sample also contains other DNA sequences that code for the same CDR3. The chain recombines TRBV14 with TRBJ2-3; 15 positions match TRBD2. Germline V gene data show CDR1 as SGHDN and CDR2 as FVKESK. The J segment lost 4 bases and the V segment lost 4 bases, leaving 3 bases of the junction unmatched. This CDR3 has 16 amino acids. DNA for the CDR3: TGTGCCAGCAGCCCGTGGACTAGCGGGAGGGCAGATACGCAGTATTTT. It is translated as CASSPWTSGRADTQYF. The full variable domain, in which reference TRBV14 and TRBJ2-3 provide the parts outside the CDR3, is EAGVTQFPSHSVIEKGQTVTLRCDPISGHDNLYWYRRVMGKEIKFLLHFVKESKQDESGMPNNRFLAERTGGTYSTLKVQPAELEDSGVYFCASSPWTSGRADTQYFGPGTRLTVL.

The sample holds many counts of this clone. J is TRBJ2-7 and V is TRBV7-9, with a weak D call TRBD1 (6 bases). The CDR3 extends over 13 amino acids. Looked up from germline, CDR1 is SEHNR and CDR2 is FQNEAQ (reference sequence). V was cut by 8 bases and J by 3 bases, with 14 bases left in between. As DNA, the CDR3 is TGTGCCAGCGCCCCGACAGGTATCTACGAGCAGTACTTC. It specifies CASAPTGIYEQYF.